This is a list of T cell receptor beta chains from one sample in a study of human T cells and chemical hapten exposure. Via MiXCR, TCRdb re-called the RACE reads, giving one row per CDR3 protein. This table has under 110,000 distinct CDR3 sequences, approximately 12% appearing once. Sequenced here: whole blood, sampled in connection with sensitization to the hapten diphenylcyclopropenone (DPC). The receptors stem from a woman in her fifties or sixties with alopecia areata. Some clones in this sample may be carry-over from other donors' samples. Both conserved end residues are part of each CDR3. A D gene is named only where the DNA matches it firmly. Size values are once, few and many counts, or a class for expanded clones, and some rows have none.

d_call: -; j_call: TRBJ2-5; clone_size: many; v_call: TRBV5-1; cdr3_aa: CASSPVQGLQETQYF; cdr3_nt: TGCGCCAGCAGCCCGGTCCAGGGCCTCCAAGAGACCCAGTACTTC
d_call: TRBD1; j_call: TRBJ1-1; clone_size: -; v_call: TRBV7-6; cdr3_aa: CASSRDRGWDTEAFF; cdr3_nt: TGTGCCAGCAGCCGGGACAGGGGGTGGGACACTGAAGCTTTCTTT
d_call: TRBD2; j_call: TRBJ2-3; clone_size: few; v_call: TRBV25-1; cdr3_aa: CASSPRESGGPTDTQYF; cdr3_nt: TGTGCCAGCAGCCCCCGAGAGAGCGGGGGCCCCACAGATACGCAGTATTTT
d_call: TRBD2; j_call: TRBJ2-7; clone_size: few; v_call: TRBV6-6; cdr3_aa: CASKERETEQYF; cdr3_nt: TGTGCCAGCAAGGAGCGGGAGACTGAGCAGTACTTC
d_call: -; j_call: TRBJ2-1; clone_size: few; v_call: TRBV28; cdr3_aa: CASIIRGRSYNEQFF; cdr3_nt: TGTGCCAGCATTATCCGGGGGCGATCCTACAATGAGCAGTTCTTC
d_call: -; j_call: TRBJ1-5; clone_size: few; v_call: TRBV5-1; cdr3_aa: CASSFNSGSNQPQHF; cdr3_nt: TGCGCCAGCAGCTTCAACTCGGGAAGCAATCAGCCCCAGCATTTT
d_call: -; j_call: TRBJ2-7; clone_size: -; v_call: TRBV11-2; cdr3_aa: CASSLQLRSASYEQYF; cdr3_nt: TGTGCCAGCAGCTTACAGCTCCGAAGTGCCTCCTACGAGCAGTACTTC
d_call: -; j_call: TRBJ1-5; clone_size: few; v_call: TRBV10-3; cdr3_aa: CAIRAEQGGQPQHF; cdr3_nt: TGTGCCATCAGGGCCGAACAGGGAGGTCAGCCCCAGCATTTT
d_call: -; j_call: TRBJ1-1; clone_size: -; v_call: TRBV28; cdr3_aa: CASSLLGAEAFF; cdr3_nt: TGTGCCAGCAGTTTATTGGGGGCTGAAGCTTTCTTT
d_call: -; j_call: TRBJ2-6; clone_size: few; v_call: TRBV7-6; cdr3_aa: CASSLVGSPANVLTF; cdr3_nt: TGTGCCAGCAGCTTAGTTGGATCCCCTGCCAACGTCCTGACTTTC
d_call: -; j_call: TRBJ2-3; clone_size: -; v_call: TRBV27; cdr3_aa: CASSLLGGPSTDTQYF; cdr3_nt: TGTGCCAGCAGTTTATTGGGGGGTCCTAGCACAGATACGCAGTATTTT
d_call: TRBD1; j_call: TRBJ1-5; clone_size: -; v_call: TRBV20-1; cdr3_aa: CSASRGQGGYSNQPQHF; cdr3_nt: TGCAGTGCTAGTAGGGGACAGGGCGGTTATAGCAATCAGCCCCAGCATTTT
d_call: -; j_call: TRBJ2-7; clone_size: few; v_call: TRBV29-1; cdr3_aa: CSAKGRSSYEQYF; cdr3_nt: TGCAGCGCCAAAGGACGCAGCTCCTACGAGCAGTACTTC
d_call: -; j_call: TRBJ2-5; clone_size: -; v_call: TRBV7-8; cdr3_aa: CASSSGATLYRETQYF; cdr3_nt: TGTGCCAGCAGCTCGGGCGCGACTCTCTATCGAGAGACCCAGTACTTC
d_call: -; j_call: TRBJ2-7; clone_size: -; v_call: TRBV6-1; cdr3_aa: CASRGEDGSSYEQYF; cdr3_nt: TGTGCCAGCAGAGGAGAGGACGGAAGCTCCTACGAGCAGTACTTC
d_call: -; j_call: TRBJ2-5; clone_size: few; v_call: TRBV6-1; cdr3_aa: CASSEVGAPQETQYF; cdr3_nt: TGTGCCAGCAGTGAAGTTGGAGCACCACAAGAGACCCAGTACTTC
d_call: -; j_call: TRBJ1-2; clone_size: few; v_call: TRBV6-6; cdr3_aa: CASSSTGLGGYTF; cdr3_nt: TGTGCCAGCAGTTCTACGGGATTAGGTGGCTACACCTTC
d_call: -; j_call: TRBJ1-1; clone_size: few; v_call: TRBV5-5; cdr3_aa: CASSLEWENTEAFF; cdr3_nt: TGTGCCAGCAGCTTGGAGTGGGAGAACACTGAAGCTTTCTTT
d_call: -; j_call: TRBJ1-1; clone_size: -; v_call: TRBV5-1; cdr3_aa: CASRPTANTEAFF; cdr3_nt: TGCGCCAGCAGGCCGACAGCGAACACTGAAGCTTTCTTT
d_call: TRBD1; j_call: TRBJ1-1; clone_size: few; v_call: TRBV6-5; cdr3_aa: CASSLQGKTEAFF; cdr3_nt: TGTGCCAGCAGTCTACAGGGGAAAACTGAAGCTTTCTTT
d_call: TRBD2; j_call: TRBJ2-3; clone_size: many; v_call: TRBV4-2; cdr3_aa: CASSSSAGLDTQYF; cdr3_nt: TGTGCCAGCAGCTCCTCAGCGGGGCTAGATACGCAGTATTTT
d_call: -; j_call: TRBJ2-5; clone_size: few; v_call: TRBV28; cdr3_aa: CASSLRGLGETQYF; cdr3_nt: TGTGCCAGCAGTTTACGCGGGCTCGGCGAGACCCAGTACTTC
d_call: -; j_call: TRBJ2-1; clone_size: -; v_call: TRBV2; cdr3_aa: CASVGNFDNEQFF; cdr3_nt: TGTGCCAGCGTCGGTAATTTTGACAATGAGCAGTTCTTC
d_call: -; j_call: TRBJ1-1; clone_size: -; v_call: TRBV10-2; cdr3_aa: CASSVIGTEAFF; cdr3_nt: TGCGCCAGCAGTGTGATCGGCACTGAAGCTTTCTTT
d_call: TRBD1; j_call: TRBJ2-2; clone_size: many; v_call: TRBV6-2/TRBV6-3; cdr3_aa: CASKKGQGDTGELFF; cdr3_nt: TGTGCCAGCAAGAAGGGACAGGGCGACACCGGGGAGCTGTTTTTT
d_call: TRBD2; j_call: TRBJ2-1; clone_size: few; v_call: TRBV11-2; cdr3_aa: CASSLGPPSGSIYNEQFF; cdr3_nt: TGTGCCAGCAGCTTAGGACCGCCTAGCGGGAGCATTTACAATGAGCAGTTCTTC
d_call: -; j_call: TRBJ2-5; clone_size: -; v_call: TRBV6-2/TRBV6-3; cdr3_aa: CASRRTGKETQYF; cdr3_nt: TGTGCCAGCAGGAGAACAGGGAAAGAGACCCAGTACTTC
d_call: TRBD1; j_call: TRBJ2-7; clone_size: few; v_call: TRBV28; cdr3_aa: CASSWGQGRYEQYF; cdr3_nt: TGTGCCAGCAGTTGGGGACAGGGAAGGTACGAGCAGTACTTC
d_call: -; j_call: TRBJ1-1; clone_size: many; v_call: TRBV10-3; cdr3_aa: CAISEPTTLRAFF; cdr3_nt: TGTGCCATCAGTGAGCCAACGACCTTGAGAGCTTTCTTT
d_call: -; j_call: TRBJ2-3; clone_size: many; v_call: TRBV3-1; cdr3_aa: CASSQELKTQYF; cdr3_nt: TGTGCCAGCAGCCAAGAGCTTAAGACGCAGTATTTT
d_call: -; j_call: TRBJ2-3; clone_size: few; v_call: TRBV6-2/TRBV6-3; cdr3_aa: CASSYSMAERRTDTQYF; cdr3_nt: TGTGCCAGCAGTTACTCGATGGCCGAACGTCGGACAGATACGCAGTATTTT
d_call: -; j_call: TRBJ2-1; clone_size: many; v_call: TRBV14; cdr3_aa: CASSQSGYEQFF; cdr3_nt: TGTGCCAGCAGCCAATCAGGGTATGAGCAGTTCTTC
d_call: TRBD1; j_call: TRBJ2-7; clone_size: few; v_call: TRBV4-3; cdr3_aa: CASSQGLTGGAYEQYF; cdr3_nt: TGCGCCAGCAGCCAAGGGTTGACAGGGGGAGCCTACGAGCAGTACTTC
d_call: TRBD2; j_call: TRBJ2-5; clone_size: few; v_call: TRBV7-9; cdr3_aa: CASSRTSGQETQYF; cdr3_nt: TGTGCCAGCAGCAGAACTAGCGGGCAAGAGACCCAGTACTTC
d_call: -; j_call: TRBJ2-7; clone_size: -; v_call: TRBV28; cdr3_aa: CASSFKAARQYF; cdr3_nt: TGTGCCAGCAGTTTCAAAGCGGCGCGGCAGTACTTC
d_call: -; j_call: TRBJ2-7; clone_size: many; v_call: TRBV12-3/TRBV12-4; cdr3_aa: CASSSWADSYEQYF; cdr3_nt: TGTGCCAGCTCTTCCTGGGCAGATTCCTACGAGCAGTACTTC
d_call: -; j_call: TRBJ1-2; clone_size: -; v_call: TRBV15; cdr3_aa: CATSRERNRFGYGYTF; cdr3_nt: TGTGCCACCAGCAGAGAGAGGAACAGGTTCGGCTATGGCTACACCTTC
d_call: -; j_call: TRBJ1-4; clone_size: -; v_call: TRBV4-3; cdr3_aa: CASSQVGTVGEKLFF; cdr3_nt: TGCGCCAGCAGCCAAGTCGGGACGGTTGGGGAAAAACTGTTTTTT
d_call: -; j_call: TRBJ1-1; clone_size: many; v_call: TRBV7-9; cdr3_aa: CASSSPRRITEAFF; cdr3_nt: TGTGCCAGCAGCTCACCCCGACGGATCACTGAAGCTTTCTTT
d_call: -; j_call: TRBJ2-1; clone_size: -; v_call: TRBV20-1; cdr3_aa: CSTSRASSYNEQFF; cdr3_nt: TGCAGTACTAGCCGGGCCAGCTCCTACAATGAGCAGTTCTTC
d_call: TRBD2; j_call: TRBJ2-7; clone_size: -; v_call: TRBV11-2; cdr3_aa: CASSSGLAGGPGEQYF; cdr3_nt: TGTGCCAGCAGCTCCGGACTAGCGGGAGGGCCTGGGGAGCAGTACTTC
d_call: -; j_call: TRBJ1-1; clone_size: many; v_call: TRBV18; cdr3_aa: CASSPSPDTEAFF; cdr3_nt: TGTGCCAGCTCACCATCTCCGGACACTGAAGCTTTCTTT